Reported below is one T cell receptor beta chain. The assay was immunoSEQ multiplex PCR, and TCRdb's table has in-frame clones only and misses some. Here the sample spans 6,400 or so clones, more than 35% being singletons. This specimen comes from a study of T cells in localized non-small cell lung cancer. The source material was lung tumor tissue, sampled before any cancer treatment. The clonotype comes from a man aged 40 to 69 with stage III lung adenocarcinoma.

CDR3 nucleotides: TGTGCCAGCATTTCCTTAGGAGGGGACAATGAGCAGTTCTTC. Amino acids: CASISLGGDNEQFF. The V gene is TRBV6-8, the J gene TRBJ2-1; D might be TRBD2 (6 bases). The CDR3 spans 14 residues. CDR1 is MNHGY and CDR2 is SAAAGT in the germline V gene. V dropped 7 bases and J dropped 5 bases, with 15 bases sitting between them.